The next 13 T cell receptor beta chains were all read from a single sample in a study of blood T cell repertoires in COVID-19 (dated by TCRdb to about 2020). The library was generated by the immunoSEQ multiplex PCR assay. Held by TCRdb, this immuneACCESS table contains in-frame sequences only and omits some clones. Under half of the omission traces to an unresolved V gene where checked; the cause of the rest is unknown. Counted in this sample were fewer than 120,000 clones; 70% to 80% of them appeared once. The ten largest account for over 6% of the sample. The sequenced material came from peripheral blood. These receptors were collected from a woman aged 55-70 years with acute or convalescent COVID-19.

The chain has TRBV7-9 and TRBJ2-6; tentatively, D is TRBD1 (6 bases). The V end was cut by 3 bases, the J end by 0 bases, with 15 bases between. The germline CDR1 and CDR2 sequences are SEHNR and FQNEAQ (reference sequence). This CDR3 region has 18 residues. CDR3 protein: CASSFLRGQSSGANVLTF. In nucleotides, the CDR3 is TGTGCCAGCAGCTTTCTGAGAGGACAGAGCTCTGGGGCCAACGTCCTGACTTTC.

This clone is a singleton in its sample. The rearrangement links TRBV15 to TRBJ1-6, with 9 bases matching TRBD1. This CDR3 contains 15 residues. CDR1 and CDR2 (germline): LNHNV, YYDKDF (reference sequence). V was clipped by 4 bases and J by 7 bases; unmatched bases: 5. The DNA of the CDR3 is TGTGCCACCAGCATGGGGACAGGGTACAATTCACCCCTCCACTTT. Encoded protein: CATSMGTGYNSPLHF.

The chain recombines TRBV5-4 with TRBJ1-6; TRBD1 matches at 8 bases. Unmatched junction bases numbered 10, after V lost 9 bases and J lost 8 bases. CDR3 length: 14 amino acids. Germline-derived CDR1 and CDR2 are SGHNT and YYREEE (reference sequence). The chain's CDR3 is CATKFDRGDSPLHF. CDR3 nucleotide sequence: TGTGCCACAAAGTTCGACAGGGGAGATTCACCCCTCCACTTT. Full variable domain (outside the CDR3, taken from reference TRBV5-4 and TRBJ1-6): ETGVTQSPTHLIKTRGQQVTLRCSSQSGHNTVSWYQQALGQGPQFIFQYYREEENGRGNFPPRFSGLQFPNYSSELNVNALELDDSALYLCATKFDRGDSPLHFGNGTRLTVT.

This clone was seen only a few times. This chain uses TRBV30 with TRBJ1-3, with 8 bases lining up with TRBD1. The V and J ends lost 5 bases and 4 bases, in that order; junction bases with no gene match: 4. This CDR3 is built from 13 residues. Looked up from germline, CDR1 is GTSNPN and CDR2 is SVGIG (reference sequence). The CDR3 spells CAWCRTGGNTIYF. The CDR3 DNA sequence: TGTGCCTGGTGCAGGACAGGGGGAAACACCATATATTTT.

The V and J genes are TRBV10-3 and TRBJ1-4; D might be TRBD1 (5 bases). This CDR3 has 15 amino acids. V lost 4 bases, J lost 8 bases, and 17 bases lay in between. Germline V lookup: CDR1 ENHRY, CDR2 SYGVKD. CDR3 coding DNA: TGTGCCATCAGTGCCCAGGGTCCAGGCGTAGAAAAACTGTTTTTT. It is translated as CAISAQGPGVEKLFF.

The gene calls are TRBV6-6 and TRBJ1-6; D ambiguous. The CDR3 consists of 14 residues. Germline V gives CDR1 MNHNY, CDR2 SVGAGI (reference sequence). The ends were cut back, 2 bases at V and 7 bases at J, with 9 bases in the middle. CDR3 in amino acids: CASSYRGLNSPLHF. The CDR3 region has the DNA TGTGCCAGCAGTTACCGAGGGTTGAATTCACCCCTCCACTTT.

This clone was recorded a few times. The CDR3 region is CASSQGRDRVHEQYF. The CDR3 DNA reads as TGTGCCAGCAGCCAAGGCCGGGACAGGGTACACGAGCAGTACTTC. V gene TRBV4-2 combines with J gene TRBJ2-7; 9 bases agree with TRBD1. From germline, CDR1 is LGHNA and CDR2 YNFKEQ. This CDR3 has 15 residues. The V gene end was trimmed by 1 base and the J gene end by 5 bases; junction bases not matched to a gene: 6.

This chain links TRBV7-3 with TRBJ1-3; D not resolved. The ends were cut back, 5 bases at V and 4 bases at J, with 9 bases in the middle. The CDR3 has 13 amino acids. Per the germline V gene, CDR1 is SGHTA and CDR2 is FQGTGA. The CDR3 is CASSLDMGNTIYF. CDR3 bases: TGTGCCAGCAGCCTCGACATGGGAAACACCATATATTTT.

The chain joins TRBV3-1 (or the pseudogene TRBV3-2) to TRBJ1-2; 7 nucleotides line up with TRBD1. The germline V gene has CDR1 LGHDT and CDR2 YNNKEL (reference sequence). The V and J ends lost 4 bases and 8 bases, in that order; junction bases with no gene match: 4. This CDR3 has 12 residues. As DNA, the CDR3 is TGTGCCAGCAGCCTCACAGGGGAAGGCTACACCTTC. The encoded protein is CASSLTGEGYTF.

This clone was found once. CDR3 amino acids: CSVFKGAGNTIYF. The CDR3 DNA reads TGCAGCGTGTTCAAGGGGGCTGGAAACACCATATATTTT. The J gene is TRBJ1-3, the V gene TRBV29-1, with D possibly matching TRBD1 (6 bases). This CDR3 comprises 13 residues. Germline values: CDR1 SQVTM, CDR2 ANQGSEA. The V gene lost 6 bases and the J gene lost 2 bases, with 11 bases spanning the gap.

A remark on this clone: No DNA is shown, since the ends of the CDR3 on it are uncertain; the CDR3 is the one TCRdb lists. The V gene is TRBV24-1, the J gene TRBJ2-7; the DNA was not compared with TRBD1, the D call given in the table. The CDR3 length equals 16 residues, ends included. From germline, CDR1 is KGHDR and CDR2 SFDVKD. The CDR3 is CATSDSGQGRSYEQYF.

The rearrangement joins TRBV28 to TRBJ2-1; D possibly corresponds to TRBD1 (5 bases). Germline CDR1 reads MDHEN; CDR2 reads SYDVKM. Trimming took 4 bases from V and 8 from J, leaving 15 bases between them. The CDR3 is made up of 14 amino acids. The CDR3 loop reads CASSSPQGTYEQFF. The CDR3 bases are TGTGCCAGCAGTTCCCCGCAGGGTACCTATGAGCAGTTCTTC.

The chain carries TRBV29-1 and TRBJ1-2; maybe TRBD1 (6 bases). The CDR3 totals 14 residues. Trimming shortened V by 7 bases and J by 3 bases, and 18 bases separated the two germline ends. Germline V lookup: CDR1 SQVTM, CDR2 ANQGSEA. The CDR3 region has the DNA TGCAGCGCCCCCTTCACGTCAGGGGACTATGGCTACACCTTC. Its protein product is CSAPFTSGDYGYTF. Drawing the rest from reference TRBV29-1 and TRBJ1-2, the complete variable domain is SAVISQKPSRDICQRGTSLTIQCQVDSQVTMMFWYRQQPGQSLTLIATANQGSEATYESGFVIDKFPISRPNLTFSTLTVSNMSPEDSSIYLCSAPFTSGDYGYTFGSGTRLTVV.